The T cell receptor beta chain under discussion was sequenced for a study of shared clonotypes between healthy human individuals. Whole-study findings and limits: In a few donors, around 5% of naive CD4 clonotypes appeared in common.

As processed by the authors: Junction-only immunoSEQ sequences carried no quality scores, so filtering differed. Profiling relied on immunoSEQ multiplex PCR, and the TCRdb table lists in-frame clones only, not all of them. The D gene and trimming were derived from the DNA, and the V and J assignments and clone size from that table. In the table there are about 2.4 million clones, around 94% of which are singletons. Remarks on this clone: Its antigen is not known.

The CDR3 extends over 13 amino acids. CDR1 is WNHNN, CDR2 SYGVQD, per germline (reference sequence). With 8 bases removed from V and 5 bases from J, the gap between germline ends came to 12 bases. The V call is TRBV10-1, the J call TRBJ2-2; D perhaps matches TRBD2 (5 bases). Sequenced input: naive CD4+ T cells sorted from blood. Subset described: CD45RA+ positively selected. The TCR originated in a man aged 18 to 30 in good health. This CDR3 is CASRSGTTGELFF. The CDR3 region has the DNA TGCGCCAGCCGCTCGGGAACGACCGGGGAGCTGTTTTTT.